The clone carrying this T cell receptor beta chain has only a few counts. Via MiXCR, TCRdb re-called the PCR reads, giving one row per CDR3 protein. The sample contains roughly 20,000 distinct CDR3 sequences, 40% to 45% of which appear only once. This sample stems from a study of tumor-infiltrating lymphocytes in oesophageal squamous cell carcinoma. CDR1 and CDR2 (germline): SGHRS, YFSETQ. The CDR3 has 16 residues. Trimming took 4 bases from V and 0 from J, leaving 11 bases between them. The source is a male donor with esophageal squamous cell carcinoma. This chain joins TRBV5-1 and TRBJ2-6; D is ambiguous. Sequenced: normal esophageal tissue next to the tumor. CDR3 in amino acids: CASSLPLVSGANVLTF. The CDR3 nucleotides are TGCGCCAGCAGCCTCCCTCTAGTCTCTGGGGCCAACGTCCTGACTTTC. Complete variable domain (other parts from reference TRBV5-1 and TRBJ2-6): KAGVTQTPRYLIKTRGQQVTLSCSPISGHRSVSWYQQTPGQGLQFLFEYFSETQRNKGNFPGRFSGRQFSNSRSEMNVSTLELGDSALYLCASSLPLVSGANVLTFGAGSRLTVL.